These T cell receptor beta chains were read from a single sample in a study of T cell repertoires in cytomegalovirus infection. Their target antigens are unknown. MiXCR, applied by TCRdb to the reads, yields one record per CDR3 protein. The data contain some 350,000 distinct CDR3 sequences, 29% of them singletons. The sample here was cultured PBMCs, taken from culture after CMV antigen stimulation. The receptors originated from a human donor in good health (CMV status not recorded). Some clones in this sample may be carry-over from other donors' samples. Each CDR3 is given with its conserved first and last residue. D genes are given only for firm matches. Clone size is stated in some rows and not others, as once, few, many or a class when expanded.

d_call clone_size j_call v_call cdr3_aa cdr3_nt
- - TRBJ1-1 TRBV12-3/TRBV12-4 CASNTREMNTEAFF TGTGCCAGCAACACCAGGGAAATGAACACTGAAGCTTTCTTT
- - TRBJ2-5 TRBV5-4 CASSAGRGKETQYF TGTGCCAGCAGCGCCGGCCGGGGAAAAGAGACCCAGTACTTC
- - TRBJ1-2 TRBV7-6 CASSPVIGLGGYTF TGTGCCAGCAGCCCAGTCATAGGGTTGGGTGGCTACACCTTC
- - TRBJ1-5 TRBV29-1 CSAGGGHQPQHF TGCAGCGCCGGGGGGGGGCACCAGCCCCAGCATTTT
- few TRBJ1-1 TRBV27 CASRGGSEAFF TGTGCCAGCAGGGGGGGTTCTGAAGCTTTCTTT
- - TRBJ1-1 TRBV6-1 CASSRGGGVTEAFF TGTGCCAGCAGCCGCGGGGGGGGGGTAACTGAAGCTTTCTTT
- few TRBJ2-1 TRBV4-2 CASSQGTNEQFF TGTGCCAGCAGCCAAGGGACCAACGAGCAGTTCTTC
- many TRBJ2-7 TRBV7-2 CASSLMNEQYF TGTGCCAGCAGCCTAATGAACGAGCAGTACTTC
- - TRBJ1-4 TRBV4-1 CASSQDRGQEKLFF TGCGCCAGCAGCCAAGATCGGGGACAAGAAAAACTGTTTTTT
- - TRBJ2-1 TRBV19 CASSPRQGGSRNEQFF TGTGCCAGTAGTCCCCGACAGGGAGGTTCTCGGAATGAGCAGTTCTTC
- - TRBJ2-7 TRBV11-2 CASSLGDGHYEQYF TGTGCCAGCAGCTTAGGTGACGGACACTACGAGCAGTACTTC
TRBD2 - TRBJ2-1 TRBV4-1 CASSQASSGSYNEQFF TGCGCCAGCAGCCAAGCATCTAGCGGGAGCTACAATGAGCAGTTCTTC
TRBD1 many TRBJ1-5 TRBV5-5 CASSFNRGNQPQHF TGTGCCAGCAGCTTTAACAGGGGTAATCAGCCCCAGCATTTT
TRBD1 few TRBJ2-2 TRBV19 CASSRGTVNTGELFF TGTGCCAGTAGTAGAGGGACAGTTAACACCGGGGAGCTGTTTTTT
- few TRBJ1-5 TRBV19 CASSIPSQPQHF TGTGCCAGTAGTATTCCCAGCCAGCCCCAGCATTTT
- - TRBJ1-2 TRBV6-6 CASSSPGSLYYGYTF TGTGCCAGCAGTTCGCCCGGGAGTTTATACTATGGCTACACCTTC
TRBD2 few TRBJ2-5 TRBV10-3 CAISGLAAETQYF TGTGCCATCAGCGGACTAGCAGCCGAGACCCAGTACTTC
- - TRBJ2-1 TRBV25-1 CASSATAGTSSSYNEQFF TGTGCCAGCAGTGCTACCGCAGGGACTTCTAGCTCCTACAATGAGCAGTTCTTC
TRBD1 - TRBJ1-1 TRBV12-5 CASGLVNSPYRGRVAEAFF TGTGCTAGTGGTTTGGTCAATAGTCCCTACAGGGGGCGCGTCGCTGAAGCTTTCTTT
- many TRBJ2-3 TRBV19 CASSIDPADTQYF TGTGCCAGTAGTATAGATCCGGCAGATACGCAGTATTTT
- - TRBJ1-1 TRBV7-2 CASSLNSGGPEAFF TGTGCCAGCAGCTTAAATTCGGGCGGGCCTGAAGCTTTCTTT
- many TRBJ2-6 TRBV19 CASMSAGIGANVLTF TGTGCCAGTATGAGCGCAGGGATAGGGGCCAACGTCCTGACTTTC
TRBD1 few TRBJ1-1 TRBV6-2/TRBV6-3 CASRPGTANTEAFF TGTGCCAGCAGGCCCGGGACAGCCAACACTGAAGCTTTCTTT
- few TRBJ1-6 TRBV19 CASSMYGGRDNSPLHF TGTGCCAGTAGTATGTACGGGGGCCGCGATAATTCACCCCTCCACTTT
TRBD2 - TRBJ2-2 TRBV27 CASRGASGGAGELFF TGTGCCAGCAGAGGGGCTAGCGGGGGAGCCGGGGAGCTGTTTTTT
TRBD1 few TRBJ1-6 TRBV6-5 CASSYTSTGYSPLHF TGTGCCAGCAGTTACACTTCGACAGGGTATTCACCCCTCCACTTT
- - TRBJ1-5 TRBV6-1 CASGISLIKQPQHF TGTGCCAGCGGGATTTCCCTAATTAAGCAGCCCCAGCATTTT
TRBD2 few TRBJ2-7 TRBV7-3 CASSLLAGEVYEQYF TGTGCCAGCAGCTTACTAGCGGGAGAAGTCTACGAGCAGTACTTC
- few TRBJ1-3 TRBV9 CASSVGTVTGNTIYF TGTGCCAGCAGCGTAGGGACAGTGACTGGAAACACCATATATTTT
- few TRBJ1-1 TRBV7-4 CASRPGGAEAFF TGTGCCAGCAGGCCTGGAGGAGCTGAAGCTTTCTTT
- few TRBJ1-6 TRBV2 CASSARVRAPLHF TGTGCCAGCAGTGCCCGTGTCCGGGCACCCCTCCACTTT
TRBD2 - TRBJ2-7 TRBV7-6 CASSLSGTSVTHEQYF TGTGCCAGCAGCTTATCAGGCACTAGCGTCACTCACGAGCAGTACTTC
- - TRBJ2-3 TRBV6-1 CASRTADTQYF TGTGCCAGCAGGACGGCAGATACGCAGTATTTT
- - TRBJ1-1 TRBV7-2 CASTLGTKAFF TGTGCCAGCACCCTAGGGACAAAAGCTTTCTTT
- few TRBJ1-1 TRBV12-3/TRBV12-4 CASSLSDTEAFF TGTGCCAGCAGTTTGTCAGACACTGAAGCTTTCTTT
TRBD2 few TRBJ2-3 TRBV7-6 CASSPGLAAVSSTDTQYF TGTGCCAGCAGCCCGGGACTAGCGGCCGTATCGAGCACAGATACGCAGTATTTT
TRBD1 - TRBJ2-7 TRBV7-2 CASSQDRAQVYEQYF TGTGCCAGCAGCCAGGACAGGGCGCAGGTGTACGAGCAGTACTTC
- - TRBJ1-5 TRBV12-3/TRBV12-4 CASSSNSRYLEQPQHF TGTGCCAGCAGTTCAAACAGCAGGTACCTTGAGCAGCCCCAGCATTTT
TRBD2 few TRBJ2-1 TRBV30 CAWDTSGYNEQFF TGTGCCTGGGACACTAGCGGATACAATGAGCAGTTCTTC
- - TRBJ1-4 TRBV9 CASSPNIATNEKLFF TGTGCCAGCAGCCCTAACATAGCAACTAATGAAAAACTGTTTTTT
- - TRBJ1-3 TRBV7-6 CASSGGGLAGNTIYF TGTGCCAGCAGCGGAGGGGGTTTAGCTGGAAACACCATATATTTT
- - TRBJ2-2 TRBV2 CASIGEQINTGELFF TGTGCCAGCATTGGAGAACAGATCAACACCGGGGAGCTGTTTTTT
TRBD1 - TRBJ1-2 TRBV12-3/TRBV12-4 CASSLASGQGNYGYTF TGTGCCAGCAGTTTAGCCTCGGGACAGGGGAACTATGGCTACACCTTC
- few TRBJ1-2 TRBV27 CASMTGSGGYTF TGTGCCAGCATGACGGGTTCAGGCGGCTACACCTTC
TRBD2 many TRBJ2-7 TRBV7-2 CASSLEGGSSYEQYF TGTGCCAGCAGCTTAGAGGGCGGGAGCTCCTACGAGCAGTACTTC
- few TRBJ2-7 TRBV3-1 CASSLQGSGGEQYF TGTGCCAGCAGCTTGCAGGGGTCGGGGGGCGAGCAGTACTTC
TRBD2 few TRBJ2-7 TRBV2 CASSYTSGRYEQYF TGTGCCAGCAGTTATACTAGCGGCCGCTACGAGCAGTACTTC
TRBD2 - TRBJ2-3 TRBV5-1 CASSLAALAGGGYTDTQYF TGCGCCAGCAGCTTGGCCGCACTAGCGGGAGGAGGGTACACAGATACGCAGTATTTT
TRBD1 - TRBJ2-7 TRBV13 CASSSGQGIDEQYF TGTGCCAGCAGCTCGGGACAGGGGATCGACGAGCAGTACTTC
TRBD2 many TRBJ2-3 TRBV7-2 CASSLAGGTDTQYF TGTGCCAGCAGCTTAGCGGGAGGGACGGATACGCAGTATTTT
- few TRBJ2-7 TRBV11-1 CASRVQGGHQQYF TGTGCCAGCAGAGTCCAAGGAGGGCATCAGCAGTACTTC
TRBD1 few TRBJ1-3 TRBV10-3 CAISERTGDAGNTIYF TGTGCCATCAGTGAGAGGACAGGGGATGCTGGAAACACCATATATTTT